This T cell receptor beta chain was captured in a study of blood T cell repertoires in COVID-19. Study-wide context: T cells, B-cell-depleted T cells, or PBMCs supplied cDNA or gDNA.

Data came from immunoSEQ multiplex PCR; TCRdb stores just in-frame clones and leaves some out. The sample holds some 14,000 clones, 70% to 90% seen once. CDR3 size: 14 residues. The germline CDR1 and CDR2 sequences are SGHVS and FQNEAQ. Trimming shortened V by 3 bases and J by 0 bases, and 9 bases separated the two germline ends. The receptor was isolated from a human donor in a cohort sampled during active COVID-19. The sample comprised peripheral blood. The genes are TRBV7-8 and TRBJ2-7; D gene unclear. The CDR3 protein is CASSFNELSYEQYF. DNA of the CDR3: TGTGCCAGCAGCTTTAACGAGCTCTCCTACGAGCAGTACTTC. The whole variable domain, filled in from reference TRBV7-8 and TRBJ2-7, reads GAGVSQSPRYKVAKRGQDVALRCDPISGHVSLFWYQQALGQGPEFLTYFQNEAQLDKSGLPSDRFFAERPEGSVSTLKIQRTQQEDSAVYLCASSFNELSYEQYFGPGTRLTVT.